This T cell receptor (beta chain) stems from a study of cytomegalovirus exposure and HLA in healthy donors. The overall study: Membership in the Caucasian-associated ancestry cluster was found for 75% to 85% of fewer than 450 genotyped donors. Notes on the study in general: For TCR beta chains, V- and J-gene trimming was later linked to a missense DCLRE1C variant.

Deletions cut 0 bases from V and 0 bases from J, with 6 bases between. The CDR3 has 14 amino acids. Germline assignment: CDR1 LNHDA and CDR2 SQIVND (reference sequence). The PCR contained 60 Vbeta and 13 Jbeta primers. Libraries were prepared by immunoSEQ multiplex PCR; TCRdb keeps only in-frame clonotypes and omits some of them. The sample carries under 200,000 clones, 62% recorded once. Details on this clone: Its antigen remains unidentified.

The TCR originated in a man in his forties in good health and CMV-seronegative. Sequenced input: PBMCs. The V and J genes are TRBV19 and TRBJ2-7, with D unclear. The CDR3 region is CASSIDPSSYEQYF. CDR3 bases: TGTGCCAGTAGTATAGACCCGAGCTCCTACGAGCAGTACTTC.